This is a list of T cell receptor beta chains from one sample in a study of CD8 T cells in ankylosing spondylitis. TCRdb re-analysed the 5' RACE reads in MiXCR, keeping a single row per CDR3 protein. The table includes tens of thousands of distinct CDR3 sequences, about 2.6% detected once. The sample comprised blood, either unsorted or a sorted T cell fraction (not recorded which). Receptors originate from a female donor with ankylosing spondylitis or in good health (not recorded which). Each CDR3 is given with its conserved first and last residue. Fields, in order: CDR3 protein, J gene, V gene.

CASSVEGQGLDTEPFF TRBJ1-1 TRBV9
CASSGRTGLVGNEQFF TRBJ2-1 TRBV9
CASSVDIVSYEQYF TRBJ2-7 TRBV9
CASSEGIGVSYEQYF TRBJ2-7 TRBV9
CASTGGRSWTDTQYF TRBJ2-3 TRBV9
CASSATGGGEKLFF TRBJ1-4 TRBV9
CASSAHVLAPNPYNEQFF TRBJ2-1 TRBV9
CASSGGQGNYNEQFF TRBJ2-1 TRBV9
CASSPTSGQTYGYTF TRBJ1-2 TRBV9
CASSVGPSGARVDYTF TRBJ1-2 TRBV9
CASSVADRYNSPLHF TRBJ1-6 TRBV9
CASSRQGAAEAFF TRBJ1-1 TRBV9
CASSVASGGDNEQFF TRBJ2-1 TRBV9
CASSVELSGGSLETQYF TRBJ2-5 TRBV9
CASSDIPGQGTYEQYF TRBJ2-7 TRBV9
CASSVGAGYDGYTF TRBJ1-2 TRBV9
CASSVAPGVGSYEQYF TRBJ2-7 TRBV9
CASSVDRLNTEAFF TRBJ1-1 TRBV9
CASSPGQGATGANVLTF TRBJ2-6 TRBV9
CASSPLSSYNEQFF TRBJ2-1 TRBV9
CASSVGGDSYNEQFF TRBJ2-1 TRBV9
CASSPKVELSTDTQYF TRBJ2-3 TRBV12-3/TRBV12-4
CASSVEAGGYGSYNEQFF TRBJ2-1 TRBV9
CASSVGYQETQYF TRBJ2-5 TRBV9
CASSVAAHNEQFF TRBJ2-1 TRBV9
CASSAQDTVYGYTF TRBJ1-2 TRBV9
CASSVLGRGNTGELFF TRBJ2-2 TRBV9
CASSVAQGQETQYF TRBJ2-5 TRBV9
CASSVQGGNDNSPLHF TRBJ1-6 TRBV9
CASSKGGGGAYNEQFF TRBJ2-1 TRBV9
CASSALGESEKLFF TRBJ1-4 TRBV9
CASSVEASGWTDTQYF TRBJ2-3 TRBV9
CASSVGAGEGNNEQFF TRBJ2-1 TRBV9
CASSVGPGPVRNEQFF TRBJ2-1 TRBV9
CASSPRTGGFGELFF TRBJ2-2 TRBV9
CASSTVSSGYEQYF TRBJ2-7 TRBV9
CASSGGGAAKNIQYF TRBJ2-4 TRBV9
CASSSRTGANTDTQYF TRBJ2-3 TRBV9
CASSVGGLSSYNSPLHF TRBJ1-6 TRBV9
CASSSGTSGYNEQFF TRBJ2-1 TRBV9
CASSVDARGAAEAFF TRBJ1-1 TRBV9
CASSVGNQGDYGYTF TRBJ1-2 TRBV9
CPSSVGRGATGTSGPDTQYF TRBJ2-3 TRBV9
CASSSQGGGAHSYNEQFF TRBJ2-1 TRBV9
CASSVAAGSYNEQFF TRBJ2-1 TRBV9
CASSALDGAGELFF TRBJ2-2 TRBV9